This T cell receptor beta chain was captured in a study of Ad26.COV2.S vaccination and SARS-CoV-2 variants (dated by TCRdb to the early 2020s). Study-wide context: Vaccine-arm donors were drawn from COV1001, a multicentre, randomized, double-blind, placebo-controlled phase I-IIa trial of Ad26.COV2.S in healthy adults. Investigators remained blinded to trial group allocation during experiments and outcome assessment. The TCR-sequenced set comprised around 32 samples: some 20 Ad26.COV2.S vaccine recipients, 5 placebo recipients and 8 SARS-CoV-2 convalescent individuals. Trial participants were randomized into five groups of five, in which low-dose or high-dose Ad26.COV2.S was given once or twice, or placebo was given on both occasions. The specificity and breadth of SARS-CoV-2-reactive T cell receptors after Ad26.COV2.S vaccination were assessed by TCRbeta repertoire sequencing. Ad26.COV2.S was given intramuscularly at 5x10^10 or 1x10^11 viral particles, as a single shot or as two shots 56 days apart.

Concerning this clone: The specificity of this receptor is unknown. No quality values exist for individual bases; no much larger clone is one base distant.

Broad study findings and their caveats: Compared with placebo recipients, Ad26.COV2.S recipients showed higher spike-specific TCR breadth (P = 0.0014). The study was not powered for comparison of responses between vaccine doses or regimens. Vaccine and placebo recipients had similar non-spike TCR breadth, a finding consistent with the vaccine containing only spike. Substantial breadth of spike-specific CD8+ and CD4+ T cell responses was reported after vaccination. The authors noted that the TCR breadth and depth analyses may have underestimated total T cell responses.

The CDR3 contains 14 residues, cysteine and phenylalanine counted. CDR3 DNA is the only sequence kept; it has 42 bases, read in frame from the first base. V is shortened by 5 bases, J by 5 bases, and the region joining them spans 16 bases. CDR1 and CDR2, per the germline V gene (reference sequence), are LNHDA and SQIVND. TCRbeta CDR3 regions were sequenced with the immunoSEQ Assay. After extraction, genomic DNA underwent amplification by bias-controlled multiplex PCR, followed by high-throughput sequencing. As for how the authors treated the data: Collapsing and filtering of sequences were performed to quantify the absolute abundance of each unique TCRbeta CDR3 region. T cell fraction was estimated by normalization of TCRbeta template counts to usable DNA, with usable DNA being measured through amplification of reference genes present in all nucleated cells. Repertoire TCRs were annotated as SARS-CoV-2-specific when V gene, CDR3 amino acid sequence and J gene were exactly matched to a known reactive TCR set. The reference SARS-CoV-2 TCR set was obtained from MIRA and was filtered for enrichment in COVID-19-positive ImmuneCODE repertoires, whereby public or cross-reactive TCRs were removed. Based on the MIRA antigens, annotated TCRs were further analysed at the level of specific ORF or position within ORF. Depth was the summed frequency of annotated unique rearrangements, while breadth was defined as annotated unique rearrangements over total unique productive rearrangements. Two-sided Wilcoxon rank-sum tests were used to compare TCR breadth between groups. The source is immuneACCESS, and TCRdb retained only in-frame sequences with V and J called. Part of the clones is not carried over; for the studies checked, unresolved V genes explain less than half of this, and the remainder is unexplained. That table furnishes V, J and clone size, whereas the DNA furnished D and trimming. A total of about 430,000 clones appear in this sample, 80% to 95% of them only once. Together, the top ten hold 10% to 15% of the sample.

What the treatment or condition label conveys for this sample: around 19 received Ad26.COV2.S at low or high dose, single or two shots; about five received placebo; per-sample allocation not given. For vaccine and placebo recipients, repertoires were sequenced using samples collected on day 63 after the first injection. Cohort 1b enrolled some 25 adults aged 18-55 years at a single site in Boston, USA, between 29 July and 7 August 2020. Ad26.COV2.S was a replication-incompetent adenovirus type 26 vector that expressed a prefusion-stabilized SARS-CoV-2 spike protein derived from the original Wuhan strain.

The chain uses TRBV19 and TRBJ2-7; the D gene remains uncertain. The specimen was peripheral blood, collected in a trial of Ad26.COV2.S vaccine versus placebo. The receptor was isolated from a person between 18 and 65 years old who received the Ad26.COV2.S COVID-19 vaccine or a placebo. Here the CDR3 is given as CASSLSWGSDEQYF. The DNA sequence follows: TGTGCCAGTAGTCTGTCCTGGGGATCCGACGAGCAGTACTTC.